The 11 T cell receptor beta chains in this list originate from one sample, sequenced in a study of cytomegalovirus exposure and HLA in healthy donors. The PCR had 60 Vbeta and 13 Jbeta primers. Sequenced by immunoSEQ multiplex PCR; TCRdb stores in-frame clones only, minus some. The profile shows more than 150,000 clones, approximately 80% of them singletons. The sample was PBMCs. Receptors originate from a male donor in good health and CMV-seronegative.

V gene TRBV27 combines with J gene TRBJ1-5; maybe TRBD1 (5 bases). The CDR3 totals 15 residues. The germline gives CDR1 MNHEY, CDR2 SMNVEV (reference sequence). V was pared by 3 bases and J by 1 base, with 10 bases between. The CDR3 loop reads CASSFGRGSNQPQHF. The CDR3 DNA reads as TGTGCCAGCAGTTTTGGGAGGGGCAGCAATCAGCCCCAGCATTTT.

CDR3 in amino acids: CASSLNRGGMNTEAFF. The CDR3 coding sequence is TGTGCCAGCAGCTTAAATCGGGGTGGGATGAACACTGAAGCTTTCTTT. V and J are TRBV7-6 and TRBJ1-1; no clear D. Germline assignment: CDR1 SGHVS and CDR2 FNYEAQ. CDR3 size: 16 residues. Trimming stripped 2 bases from V and 0 bases from J, with 13 bases between.

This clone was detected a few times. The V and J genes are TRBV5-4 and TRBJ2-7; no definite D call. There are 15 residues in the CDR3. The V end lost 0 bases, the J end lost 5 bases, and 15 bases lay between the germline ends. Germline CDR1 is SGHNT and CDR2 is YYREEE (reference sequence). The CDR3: CASSLDPPRSNEQYF. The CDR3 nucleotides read TGTGCCAGCAGCTTGGATCCACCCCGGTCAAACGAGCAGTACTTC.

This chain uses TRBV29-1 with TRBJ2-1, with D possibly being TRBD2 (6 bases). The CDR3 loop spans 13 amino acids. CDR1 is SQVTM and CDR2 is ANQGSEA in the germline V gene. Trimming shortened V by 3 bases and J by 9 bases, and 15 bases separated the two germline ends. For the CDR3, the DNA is TGCAGCGTTGAGCGACGGGGGAGGAGTGAGCAGTTCTTC. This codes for CSVERRGRSEQFF.

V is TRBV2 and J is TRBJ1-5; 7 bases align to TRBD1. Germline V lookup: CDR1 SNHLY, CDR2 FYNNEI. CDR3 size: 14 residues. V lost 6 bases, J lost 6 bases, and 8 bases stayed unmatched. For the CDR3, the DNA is TGTGCCAGCAGCCTGGGACAGATTCGTCAGCCCCAGCATTTT. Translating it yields CASSLGQIRQPQHF.

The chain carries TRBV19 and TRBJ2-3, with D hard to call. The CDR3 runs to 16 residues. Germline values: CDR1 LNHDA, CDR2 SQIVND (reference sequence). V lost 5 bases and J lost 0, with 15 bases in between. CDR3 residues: CASSPDSFTSTDTQYF. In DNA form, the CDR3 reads TGTGCCAGTAGTCCCGACTCCTTCACAAGCACAGATACGCAGTATTTT.

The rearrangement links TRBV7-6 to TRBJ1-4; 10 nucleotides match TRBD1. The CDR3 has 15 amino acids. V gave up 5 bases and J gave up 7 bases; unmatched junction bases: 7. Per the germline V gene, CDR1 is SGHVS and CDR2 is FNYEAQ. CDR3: CASSPRTGGGEKLFF. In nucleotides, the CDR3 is TGTGCCAGCAGCCCGAGGACAGGGGGTGGTGAAAAACTGTTTTTT.

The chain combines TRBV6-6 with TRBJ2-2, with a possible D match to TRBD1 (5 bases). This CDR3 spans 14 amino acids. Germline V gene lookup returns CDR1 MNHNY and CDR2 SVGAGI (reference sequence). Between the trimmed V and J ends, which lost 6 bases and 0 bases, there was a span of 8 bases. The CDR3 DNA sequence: TGTGCCAGCAGCGCAGGGCCGAACACCGGGGAGCTGTTTTTT. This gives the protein CASSAGPNTGELFF.

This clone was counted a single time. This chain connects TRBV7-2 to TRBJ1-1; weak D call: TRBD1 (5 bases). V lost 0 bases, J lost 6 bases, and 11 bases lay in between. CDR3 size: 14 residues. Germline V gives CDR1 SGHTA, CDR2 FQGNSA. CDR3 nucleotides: TGTGCCAGCAGCTTAGCAGGCAGGGCTCCTGAAGCTTTCTTT. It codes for CASSLAGRAPEAFF.

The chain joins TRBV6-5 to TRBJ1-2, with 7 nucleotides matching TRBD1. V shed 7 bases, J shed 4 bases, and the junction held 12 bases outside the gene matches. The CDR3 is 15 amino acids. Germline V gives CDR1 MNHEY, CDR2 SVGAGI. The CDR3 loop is CASTTYRDRVYGYTF. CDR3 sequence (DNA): TGTGCCAGCACCACCTATCGGGACAGAGTCTATGGCTACACCTTC.

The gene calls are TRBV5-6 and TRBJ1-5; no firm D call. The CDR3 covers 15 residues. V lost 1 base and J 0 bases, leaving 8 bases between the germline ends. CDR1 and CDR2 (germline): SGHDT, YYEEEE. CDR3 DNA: TGTGCCAGCAGCTTGCAACAGCTTAGCAATCAGCCCCAGCATTTT. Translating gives CASSLQQLSNQPQHF.